This TCR beta chain comes out of a study of beta chain features in type 1 diabetes. Study-wide findings and caveats: For Type 1 diabetes patients, all four CD4+ subsets carried TCRB CDR3s that were moderately but significantly shorter.

The sample holds one count of this clone. The antigen remains unidentified. Reverse transcription of all isolated RNA meant that expressed TCRB transcripts were sequenced. This table comes from immunoSEQ multiplex PCR, and its TCRdb copy is limited to in-frame clones, with some not included. Of under 20,000 clones in the sample, about three quarters were seen once. This clonotype was sampled from a man aged 25-40 years with type 1 diabetes. The sequenced sample consisted of stem cell memory CD4+ T cells from blood.

The CDR3 sequence: CASSPSGGLRVSPLHF. CDR3 DNA: TGTGCCAGCAGCCCCTCGGGGGGCCTGAGGGTTTCACCCCTCCACTTT. The chain employs TRBV6-6 and TRBJ1-6, with TRBD1 as a possible D gene (6 bases). In germline, CDR1 is MNHNY, CDR2 SVGAGI (reference sequence). V dropped 6 bases and J dropped 9 bases, with 21 bases sitting between them. This CDR3 comprises 16 residues.